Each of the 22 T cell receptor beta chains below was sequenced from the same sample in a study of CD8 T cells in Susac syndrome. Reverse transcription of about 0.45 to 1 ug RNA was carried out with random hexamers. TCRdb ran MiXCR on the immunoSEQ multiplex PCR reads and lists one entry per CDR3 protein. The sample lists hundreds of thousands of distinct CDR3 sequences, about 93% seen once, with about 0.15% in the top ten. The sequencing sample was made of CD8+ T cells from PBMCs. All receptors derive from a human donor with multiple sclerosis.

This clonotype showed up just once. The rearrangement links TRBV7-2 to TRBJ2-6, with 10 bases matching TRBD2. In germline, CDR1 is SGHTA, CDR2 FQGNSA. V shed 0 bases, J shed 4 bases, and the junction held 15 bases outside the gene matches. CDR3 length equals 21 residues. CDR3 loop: CASSLAAAGASGRNGANVLTF. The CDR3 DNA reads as TGTGCCAGCAGCTTAGCGGCAGCTGGGGCTAGCGGGAGAAACGGGGCCAACGTCCTGACTTTC.

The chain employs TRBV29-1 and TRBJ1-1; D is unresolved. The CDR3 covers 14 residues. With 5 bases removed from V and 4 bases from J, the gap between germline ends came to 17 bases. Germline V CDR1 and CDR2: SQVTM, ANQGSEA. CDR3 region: CSVMDALEGTEAFF. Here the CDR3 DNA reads TGCAGCGTTATGGACGCCTTAGAGGGCACTGAAGCTTTCTTT. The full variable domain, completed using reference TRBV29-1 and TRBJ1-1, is SAVISQKPSRDICQRGTSLTIQCQVDSQVTMMFWYRQQPGQSLTLIATANQGSEATYESGFVIDKFPISRPNLTFSTLTVSNMSPEDSSIYLCSVMDALEGTEAFFGQGTRLTVV.

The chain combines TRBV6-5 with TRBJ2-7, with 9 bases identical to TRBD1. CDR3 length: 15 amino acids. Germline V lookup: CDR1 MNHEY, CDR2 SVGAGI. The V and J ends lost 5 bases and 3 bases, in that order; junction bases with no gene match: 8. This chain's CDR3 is CASSPGTGLYYEQYF. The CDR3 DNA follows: TGTGCCAGCAGTCCCGGGACAGGGTTGTACTACGAGCAGTACTTC.

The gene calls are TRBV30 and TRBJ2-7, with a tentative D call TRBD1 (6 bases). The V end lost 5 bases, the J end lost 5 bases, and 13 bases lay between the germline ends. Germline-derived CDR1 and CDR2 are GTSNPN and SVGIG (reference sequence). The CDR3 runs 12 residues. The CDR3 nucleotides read TGTGCCTGGGGCCCTACAGGGAACGAGCAGTACTTC. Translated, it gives CAWGPTGNEQYF.

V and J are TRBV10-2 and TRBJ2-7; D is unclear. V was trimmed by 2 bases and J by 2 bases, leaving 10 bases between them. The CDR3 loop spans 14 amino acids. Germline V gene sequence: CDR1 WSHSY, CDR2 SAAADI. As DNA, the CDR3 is TGCGCCAGCAGTGAGGACGCCATAGCCTACGAGCAGTACTTC. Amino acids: CASSEDAIAYEQYF.

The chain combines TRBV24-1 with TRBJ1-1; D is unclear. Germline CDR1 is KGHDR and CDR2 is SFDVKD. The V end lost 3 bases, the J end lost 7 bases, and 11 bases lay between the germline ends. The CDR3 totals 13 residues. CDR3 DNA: TGTGCCACCAGTGATAGGGCAGGAGGTGAAGCTTTCTTT. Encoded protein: CATSDRAGGEAFF.

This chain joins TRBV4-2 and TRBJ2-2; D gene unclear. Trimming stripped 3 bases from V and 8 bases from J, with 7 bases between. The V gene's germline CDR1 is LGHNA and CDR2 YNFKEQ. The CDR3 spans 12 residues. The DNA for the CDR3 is TGTGCCAGCAGCCACCAGCCAGGGGAGCTGTTTTTT. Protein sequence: CASSHQPGELFF.

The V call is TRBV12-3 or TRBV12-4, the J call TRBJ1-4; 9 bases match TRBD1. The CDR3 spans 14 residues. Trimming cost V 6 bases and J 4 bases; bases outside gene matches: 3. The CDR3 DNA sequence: TGTGCCAGCAGCCAGACAGGGGGTAATGAAAAACTGTTTTTT. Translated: CASSQTGGNEKLFF.

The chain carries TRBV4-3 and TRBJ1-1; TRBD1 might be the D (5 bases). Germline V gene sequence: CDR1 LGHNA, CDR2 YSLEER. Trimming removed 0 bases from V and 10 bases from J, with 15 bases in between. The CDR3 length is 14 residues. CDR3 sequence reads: CASSQDAAGWVAFF. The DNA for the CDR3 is TGCGCCAGCAGCCAAGATGCGGCAGGGTGGGTAGCTTTCTTT.

The CDR3 region has the DNA TGTGCCAGCAGGTTAGGAGCTGAAGCTTTCTTT. Its translation is CASRLGAEAFF. The chain combines TRBV6-6 with TRBJ1-1; D gene unclear. Germline lookup yields CDR1 MNHNY and CDR2 SVGAGI (reference sequence). The CDR3 runs to 11 residues. With 6 bases removed from V and 6 bases from J, the gap between germline ends came to 8 bases.

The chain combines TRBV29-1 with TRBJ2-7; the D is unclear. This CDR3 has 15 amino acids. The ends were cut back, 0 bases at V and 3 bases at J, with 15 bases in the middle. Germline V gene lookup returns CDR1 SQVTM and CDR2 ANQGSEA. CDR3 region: CSVEDLGGRSYEQYF. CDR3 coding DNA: TGCAGCGTTGAAGATCTGGGTGGGCGAAGCTACGAGCAGTACTTC.

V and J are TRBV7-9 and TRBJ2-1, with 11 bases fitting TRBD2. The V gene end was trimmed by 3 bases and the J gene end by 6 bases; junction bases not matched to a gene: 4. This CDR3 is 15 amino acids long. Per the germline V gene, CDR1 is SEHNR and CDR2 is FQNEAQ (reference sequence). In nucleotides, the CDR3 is TGTGCCAGCAGCTTGGGACTAGCGGAGACCAATGAGCAGTTCTTC. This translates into CASSLGLAETNEQFF.

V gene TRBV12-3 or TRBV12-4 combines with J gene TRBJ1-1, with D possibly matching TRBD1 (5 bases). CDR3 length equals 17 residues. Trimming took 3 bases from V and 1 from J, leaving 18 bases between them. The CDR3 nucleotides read TGTGCCAGCAGTTTCGAGTTACCCAGGGCTGGGAACACTGAAGCTTTCTTT. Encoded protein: CASSFELPRAGNTEAFF.

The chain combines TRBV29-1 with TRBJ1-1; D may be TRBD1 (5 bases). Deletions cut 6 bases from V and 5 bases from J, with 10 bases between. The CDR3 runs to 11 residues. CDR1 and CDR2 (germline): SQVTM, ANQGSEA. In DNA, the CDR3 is TGCAGCGTCACAGGTGGGACTGAAGCTTTCTTT. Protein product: CSVTGGTEAFF.

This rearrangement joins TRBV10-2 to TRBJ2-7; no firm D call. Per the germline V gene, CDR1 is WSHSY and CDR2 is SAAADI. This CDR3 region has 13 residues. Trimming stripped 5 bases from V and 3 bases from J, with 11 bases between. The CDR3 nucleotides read TGCGCCAGCAGTCACAGTTTGGACTACGAGCAGTACTTC. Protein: CASSHSLDYEQYF.

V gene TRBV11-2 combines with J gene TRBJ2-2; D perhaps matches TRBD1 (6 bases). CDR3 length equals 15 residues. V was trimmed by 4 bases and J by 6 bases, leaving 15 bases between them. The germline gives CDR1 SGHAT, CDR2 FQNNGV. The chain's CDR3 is CASSSGTKGAGELFF. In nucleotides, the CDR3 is TGTGCCAGCAGCTCTGGGACAAAGGGGGCCGGGGAGCTGTTTTTT.

Here the CDR3 reads CASSPRTGGSTGELFF. The CDR3 DNA sequence: TGTGCCAGCTCACCCCGCACAGGGGGCTCCACCGGGGAGCTGTTTTTT. The rearrangement links TRBV18 to TRBJ2-2, with 9 bases matching TRBD1. V gave up 3 bases and J gave up 4 bases; unmatched junction bases: 6. CDR3 size: 16 residues. Per germline, CDR1 KGHSH and CDR2 LQKENI.

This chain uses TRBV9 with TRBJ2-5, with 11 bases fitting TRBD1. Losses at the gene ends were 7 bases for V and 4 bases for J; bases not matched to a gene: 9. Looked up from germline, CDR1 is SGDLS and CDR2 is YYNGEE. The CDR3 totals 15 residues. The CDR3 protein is CASGEGQGVGETQYF. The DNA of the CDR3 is TGTGCCAGCGGCGAGGGACAGGGGGTAGGAGAGACCCAGTACTTC.

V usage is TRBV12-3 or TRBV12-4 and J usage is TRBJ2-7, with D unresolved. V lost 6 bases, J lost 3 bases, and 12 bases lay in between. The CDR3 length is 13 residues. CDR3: CASSDGPDYEQYF. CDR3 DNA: TGTGCCAGCAGCGACGGGCCCGACTACGAGCAGTACTTC.

As DNA, the CDR3 is TGTGCCAGCAGTTTAGTAGAGGGGGCCGGCACAGATACGCAGTATTTT. Residues: CASSLVEGAGTDTQYF. The chain carries TRBV12-3 or TRBV12-4 and TRBJ2-3; 7 bases align to TRBD1. This CDR3 is built from 16 residues. The J segment lost 1 base and the V segment lost 1 base, leaving 5 bases of the junction unmatched.

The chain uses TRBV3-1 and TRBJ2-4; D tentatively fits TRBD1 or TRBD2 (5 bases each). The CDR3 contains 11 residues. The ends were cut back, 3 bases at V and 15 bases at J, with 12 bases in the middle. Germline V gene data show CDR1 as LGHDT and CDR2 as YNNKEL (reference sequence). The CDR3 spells CASSQDGTAYF. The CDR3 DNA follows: TGTGCCAGCAGCCAGGACGGGACGGCGTACTTC. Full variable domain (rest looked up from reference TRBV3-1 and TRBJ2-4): DTAVSQTPKYLVTQMGNDKSIKCEQNLGHDTMYWYKQDSKKFLKIMFSYNNKELIINETVPNRFSPKSPDKAHLNLHINSLELGDSAVYFCASSQDGTAYFGAGTRLSVL.

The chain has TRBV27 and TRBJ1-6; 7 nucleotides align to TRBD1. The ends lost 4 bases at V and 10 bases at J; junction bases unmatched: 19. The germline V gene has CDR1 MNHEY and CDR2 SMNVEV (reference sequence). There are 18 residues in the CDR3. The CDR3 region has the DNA TGTGCCAGCAGTTCTTATTATTTAACAGGGGTAAAGGCGTCACCCCTCCACTTT. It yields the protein CASSSYYLTGVKASPLHF.